This T cell receptor beta chain stems from a study of blood T cell repertoires in COVID-19. Original methodology: Amplification of reference gene primers was used by the study to estimate nucleated cell counts. Sequencing was performed with immunoSEQ multiplex PCR; in TCRdb, only in-frame clones are kept and a portion is missing. V and J calls and clone size follow that table, whereas D and trimming were derived from the DNA. The repertoire includes about 290,000 clones, just over 85% of them detected once, and around 3% sits in the top ten. Germline CDR1 is SGDLS and CDR2 is YYNGEE. This CDR3 spans 14 amino acids. Trimming removed 0 bases at V and 8 bases at J, with 12 bases between.

The clonotype was recovered from a woman aged 25 to 45 with active or convalescent COVID-19. This chain joins TRBV9 and TRBJ2-1; maybe TRBD2 (6 bases). The sequenced sample consisted of peripheral blood. The chain's CDR3 is CASSVVPGGDEQFF. CDR3 DNA: TGTGCCAGCAGCGTAGTGCCAGGAGGGGATGAGCAGTTCTTC.